These 13 T cell receptor beta chains were sequenced from one sample in a study of T cells in tumors and immune-related adverse events. The data were produced by immunoSEQ multiplex PCR, yet TCRdb's version contains in-frame clones alone and is incomplete. The table has some 11,000 clones, 85% to 95% seen once; the top ten hold around 1.5%. Sequencing used lymph node tissue, obtained from a patient treated with anti-PD-1 therapy. The origin of the receptors is a female donor with metastatic renal cell carcinoma.

The chain carries TRBV14 and TRBJ2-3; tentative D call: TRBD2 (7 bases). This CDR3 is built from 16 residues. V shed 0 bases and J shed 2 bases, with 12 bases lying between them. Germline CDR1 and CDR2: SGHDN and FVKESK. CDR3 DNA sequence: TGTGCCAGCAGCCAAGATAGGGGGGGCCTCACAGATACGCAGTATTTT. As protein: CASSQDRGGLTDTQYF.

This chain links TRBV7-2 with TRBJ1-5; D not certain. The germline CDR1 and CDR2 sequences are SGHTA and FQGNSA. V gave up 5 bases and J gave up 5 bases, with 10 bases separating them. The CDR3 extends over 13 amino acids. This CDR3 reads CASSLSPDQPQHF. The CDR3 DNA is TGTGCCAGCAGCCTCTCCCCGGATCAGCCCCAGCATTTT.

This clone was recorded only once. The CDR3 sequence is CASSRGPEGREQYF. Here the CDR3 DNA reads TGTGCCAGTAGTCGCGGTCCTGAGGGTCGCGAGCAGTACTTC. The chain links TRBV19 to TRBJ2-7; a possible D gene is TRBD2 (5 bases). The germline V gene has CDR1 LNHDA and CDR2 SQIVND (reference sequence). The CDR3 has 14 residues. Trimming stripped 5 bases from V and 6 bases from J, with 17 bases between.

The chain employs TRBV28 and TRBJ1-2; TRBD1 matches 7 bases. The J segment lost 4 bases and the V segment lost 6 bases, leaving 5 bases of the junction unmatched. In germline, CDR1 is MDHEN, CDR2 SYDVKM. The CDR3 has 13 residues. CDR3 sequence: CASRPTGVYGYTF. CDR3 bases: TGTGCCAGCAGACCCACAGGGGTCTATGGCTACACCTTC.

V and J are TRBV5-4 and TRBJ2-1; D may be TRBD2 (7 bases). The CDR3 extends over 15 amino acids. V was cut by 1 base and J by 9 bases, with 17 bases left in between. CDR1 is SGHNT and CDR2 is YYREEE in the germline V gene (reference sequence). CDR3 DNA: TGTGCCAGCAGCTTGAGGTTGGGGGAGGGGGGTGAGCAGTTCTTC. Translating gives CASSLRLGEGGEQFF.

This chain connects TRBV4-2 to TRBJ2-7; D not resolved. Trimming pared 0 bases from V and 7 bases from J, leaving 7 bases between. Per germline, CDR1 LGHNA and CDR2 YNFKEQ. This CDR3 comprises 12 residues. CDR3 in amino acids: CASSQDGQEQYF. The CDR3 coding sequence is TGTGCCAGCAGCCAAGATGGGCAAGAGCAGTACTTC.

The count of this clone is one. The genes are TRBV6-5 and TRBJ2-3, with TRBD2 matching over 10 bases. Germline V gene sequence: CDR1 MNHEY, CDR2 SVGAGI. Unmatched junction bases numbered 1, after V lost 6 bases and J lost 4 bases. The CDR3 sequence is 13 residues long. The CDR3 coding sequence is TGTGCCAGCAGACTAGCGGGGTCAGATACGCAGTATTTT. This translates into CASRLAGSDTQYF.

V is TRBV21-1 and J is TRBJ2-7; TRBD2 reflects the table's D call only, with no check against the DNA. TRBV21-1 corresponds to a pseudogene. The CDR3 spans 18 residues. Written as DNA, the CDR3 is TGTGCCAGCACCTTAAGGCTTTTAAAGCGGGAGGAAACCTACGAGCAGTACTTC. Translation: CASTLRLLKREETYEQYF.

V and J are TRBV7-9 and TRBJ1-4; 10 nucleotides line up with TRBD1. CDR3 length: 16 residues. After removal of 5 bases from V and 7 bases from J, the junction contained 10 bases not matched to a gene. CDR1 and CDR2 from the germline V gene are SEHNR and FQNEAQ (reference sequence). CDR3 protein: CASSLVDRGRAEKLFF. The DNA of the CDR3 is TGTGCCAGCAGCCTTGTCGACAGGGGGCGTGCTGAAAAACTGTTTTTT.

This rearrangement joins TRBV5-5 to TRBJ1-4; TRBD1 matches 7 bases. Germline V gives CDR1 SGHKS, CDR2 YYEKEE (reference sequence). CDR3 size: 19 residues. Unmatched junction bases numbered 13, after V lost 2 bases and J lost 0 bases. The CDR3: CASSFSSPGQRSTNEKLFF. The CDR3, as DNA: TGTGCCAGCAGCTTCTCCTCGCCGGGACAGCGATCAACTAATGAAAAACTGTTTTTT.

The CDR3, as DNA: TGTGCCATCAGTGCGGGGGGGAGGGATACGCAGTATTTT. This translates into CAISAGGRDTQYF. V is TRBV10-3 and J is TRBJ2-3, with 8 bases lining up with TRBD2. V lost 4 bases to trimming and J lost 6 bases; unmatched junction nucleotides: 3. Germline V CDR1 and CDR2: ENHRY, SYGVKD. The CDR3 length is 13 residues.

The chain employs TRBV11-2 and TRBJ2-1; weak D call: TRBD1 (6 bases). The length of the CDR3 is 14 residues. Germline V lookup: CDR1 SGHAT, CDR2 FQNNGV. The V end was cut by 5 bases, the J end by 4 bases, with 12 bases between. The CDR3 region has the DNA TGTGCCAGCAGCCGTTCCGGGACATACAATGAGCAGTTCTTC. Translation gives CASSRSGTYNEQFF. Together with reference TRBV11-2 and TRBJ2-1, the CDR3 gives the full variable domain: EAGVAQSPRYKIIEKRQSVAFWCNPISGHATLYWYQQILGQGPKLLIQFQNNGVVDDSQLPKDRFSAERLKGVDSTLKIQPAKLEDSAVYLCASSRSGTYNEQFFGPGTRLTVL.

The J gene is TRBJ2-7, the V gene TRBV5-1; D perhaps matches TRBD2 (5 bases). The CDR3 sequence is 13 residues long. Germline assignment: CDR1 SGHRS and CDR2 YFSETQ. V was cut by 0 bases and J by 8 bases, with 12 bases left in between. The CDR3 reads CASSLDTPGKQYF. The CDR3 DNA sequence: TGCGCCAGCAGCTTGGACACCCCGGGAAAGCAGTACTTC.